Sequencing of this T cell receptor (beta chain) was carried out in a study of identical twins. Findings of the study overall: With beta out-of-frame sequences, excess sharing by twins was weaker.

Per germline, CDR1 DFQATT and CDR2 SNEGSKA (reference sequence). V lost 0 bases, J lost 0 bases, and 14 bases lay in between. The CDR3 is made up of 16 amino acids. This clonotype was counted only a few times. What it binds is not known. TCRdb reanalysed the 5' RACE reads using MiXCR and keeps one entry per CDR3 protein. The table records 1.5 million or so distinct CDR3 sequences, under 35% of them present only once. The V call is TRBV20-1, the J call TRBJ2-5; D is uncertain. Sequenced input: cord blood. The receptor was derived from a newborn girl in good health. For the CDR3, the DNA is TGCAGTGCTAGAGACCTCCCGCGGAAAGACCAAGAGACCCAGTACTTC. Amino acid sequence: CSARDLPRKDQETQYF.